Shown below are 32 T cell receptor beta chains from a single sample sequenced in a study of cytomegalovirus exposure and HLA in healthy donors. Clones were sequenced by immunoSEQ multiplex PCR, and TCRdb holds only the in-frame ones, with some missing. This sample has roughly 330,000 clones, with about 85% found just once. The specimen was PBMCs. The receptors stem from a woman aged 25 to 39 in good health and CMV-seropositive.

The chain links TRBV27 to TRBJ2-7; TRBD2 aligns across 8 bases. Germline V lookup: CDR1 MNHEY, CDR2 SMNVEV (reference sequence). This CDR3 is built from 15 residues. The V and J ends lost 5 bases and 3 bases, in that order; junction bases with no gene match: 9. The CDR3 coding sequence is TGTGCCAGCAGTCTTATAGCGGGATCGAACTACGAGCAGTACTTC. This gives the protein CASSLIAGSNYEQYF.

V gene TRBV30 combines with J gene TRBJ2-7, with TRBD2 as a possible D gene (6 bases). CDR3 size: 16 residues. Trimming shortened V by 1 base and J by 4 bases, and 20 bases separated the two germline ends. From germline, CDR1 is GTSNPN and CDR2 SVGIG (reference sequence). The CDR3 DNA sequence: TGTGCCTGGAGTGCAGGAATAGCGAGGAGGGAATACGAGCAGTACTTC. This translates into CAWSAGIARREYEQYF.

J is TRBJ2-3 and V is TRBV5-6, with no clear D. Per the germline V gene, CDR1 is SGHDT and CDR2 is YYEEEE. V was clipped by 3 bases and J by 4 bases, with 3 bases between them. The CDR3 extends over 11 amino acids. The CDR3 loop is CASSWADTQYF. The CDR3, as DNA: TGTGCCAGCAGCTGGGCAGATACGCAGTATTTT.

The V and J genes are TRBV5-6 and TRBJ2-7; no firm D call. Germline V gene data show CDR1 as SGHDT and CDR2 as YYEEEE. The CDR3 has 13 amino acids. With 4 bases removed from V and 3 bases from J, the gap between germline ends came to 11 bases. CDR3: CASSPIGDYEQYF. For the CDR3, the DNA is TGTGCCAGCAGCCCCATTGGGGACTACGAGCAGTACTTC.

V usage is TRBV5-1 and J usage is TRBJ2-7; TRBD2 agrees at 8 bases. The CDR3 loop spans 16 amino acids. V lost 1 base to trimming and J lost 2 bases; unmatched junction nucleotides: 8. CDR1 and CDR2 from the germline V gene are SGHRS and YFSETQ. CDR3 protein: CASSLPSTGGTYEQYF. The DNA for the CDR3 is TGCGCCAGCAGCTTGCCCTCGACGGGGGGGACCTACGAGCAGTACTTC.

This clone showed up just once. V gene TRBV30 combines with J gene TRBJ2-7; no reliable D call. This CDR3 is built from 12 residues. Germline CDR1 reads GTSNPN; CDR2 reads SVGIG (reference sequence). V was cut by 2 bases and J by 4 bases, with 9 bases left in between. This CDR3 reads CAWSLGGYEQYF. The CDR3 nucleotides read TGTGCCTGGAGTCTCGGCGGATACGAGCAGTACTTC.

V is TRBV5-1 and J is TRBJ1-2; 7 bases agree with TRBD1. CDR3 length equals 15 residues. The germline V gene has CDR1 SGHRS and CDR2 YFSETQ. V shed 4 bases and J 2 bases; nucleotides not matched to a gene: 8. This chain's CDR3 is CASSHGPGQNYGYTF. CDR3 in DNA: TGCGCCAGCAGCCATGGTCCGGGACAGAACTATGGCTACACCTTC.

The rearrangement uses TRBV2 and TRBJ2-4; D call uncertain. The V end lost 8 bases, the J end lost 3 bases, and 14 bases lay between the germline ends. The CDR3 runs 14 residues. CDR1 SNHLY and CDR2 FYNNEI come from the germline V gene. The CDR3 DNA reads TGTGCCAGCCTCAGCTGGCCAGTCAAAAACATTCAGTACTTC. Protein sequence: CASLSWPVKNIQYF.

The rearrangement joins TRBV30 to TRBJ2-3; D may be TRBD1 or TRBD2 (5 bases each). This CDR3 contains 13 residues. V lost 0 bases and J lost 11, with 15 bases in between. Germline CDR1 reads GTSNPN; CDR2 reads SVGIG (reference sequence). In DNA, the CDR3 is TGTGCCTGGAGTGTACGGGGCCTAGCCATGCAGTATTTT. It encodes CAWSVRGLAMQYF.

V gene TRBV7-9 combines with J gene TRBJ2-5; TRBD2 matches 8 bases. CDR1 is SEHNR, CDR2 FQNEAQ, per germline (reference sequence). The CDR3 extends over 16 amino acids. The J segment lost 5 bases and the V segment lost 2 bases, leaving 10 bases of the junction unmatched. The CDR3 coding sequence is TGTGCCAGCAGCTTATCCAGCGGGGGCTTGACGGAGACCCAGTACTTC. Translated: CASSLSSGGLTETQYF.

This sequence joins TRBV6-5 and TRBJ1-4; tentative D call: TRBD1 (6 bases). Deletions cut 5 bases from V and 8 bases from J, with 15 bases between. This CDR3 spans 14 amino acids. Germline V gives CDR1 MNHEY, CDR2 SVGAGI. The CDR3 DNA is TGTGCCAGCAGTCCGACAGGAAACTCCGAAAAACTGTTTTTT. It encodes CASSPTGNSEKLFF.

This chain joins TRBV28 and TRBJ1-5; no reliable D call. The germline V gene encodes CDR1 MDHEN and CDR2 SYDVKM. Trimming took off 3 bases at V and 9 bases at J, with 12 bases between the two ends. The CDR3 runs to 13 residues. This CDR3 is CASSFRQRRPQHF. In DNA form, the CDR3 reads TGTGCCAGCAGTTTTCGGCAGCGGAGGCCCCAGCATTTT. Variable domain in full (rest from reference TRBV28 and TRBJ1-5): DVKVTQSSRYLVKRTGEKVFLECVQDMDHENMFWYRQDPGLGLRLIYFSYDVKMKEKGDIPEGYSVSREKKERFSLILESASTNQTSMYLCASSFRQRRPQHFGDGTRLSIL.

The chain recombines TRBV6-5 with TRBJ1-2; D not certain. Germline loops: CDR1 MNHEY, CDR2 SVGAGI. The CDR3 has 14 residues. Trimming took off 4 bases at V and 4 bases at J, with 13 bases between the two ends. The CDR3 loop is CASSSPGKLYGYTF. The DNA of the CDR3 is TGTGCCAGCAGTTCGCCGGGAAAACTCTATGGCTACACCTTC.

The chain links TRBV30 to TRBJ2-5; no clear D. The V and J ends lost 3 bases and 2 bases respectively, with 16 bases between them. The germline CDR1 and CDR2 sequences are GTSNPN and SVGIG (reference sequence). The CDR3 sequence is 15 residues long. The CDR3 nucleotides read TGTGCCTGGAGGGCTTCCGGAAAGCCTCAAGAGACCCAGTACTTC. Residues: CAWRASGKPQETQYF.

This chain joins TRBV7-6 and TRBJ1-4, with 9 bases fitting TRBD1. The CDR3 spans 15 residues. Germline CDR1 is SGHVS and CDR2 is FNYEAQ. The junction had 8 bases not matched to a gene; V was cut back by 5 bases and J by 7 bases. The CDR3 protein is CASSQTGGRSEKLFF. The CDR3 bases are TGTGCCAGCAGCCAAACAGGGGGCAGGAGTGAAAAACTGTTTTTT.

The chain employs TRBV27 and TRBJ2-7, with no clear D. V lost 0 bases and J lost 2, with 11 bases in between. Germline V gene lookup returns CDR1 MNHEY and CDR2 SMNVEV (reference sequence). The CDR3 is 15 amino acids. CDR3 nucleotide sequence: TGTGCCAGCAGTTTATCTCCCCCCTTAACCTACGAGCAGTACTTC. Its protein product is CASSLSPPLTYEQYF.

The chain employs TRBV11-2 and TRBJ2-7, with 10 bases identical to TRBD1. The CDR3 contains 17 residues. The trim removed 4 bases at V and 1 base at J, leaving 10 bases unmatched. The germline CDR1 and CDR2 sequences are SGHAT and FQNNGV. This CDR3 reads CASSYGKRDRGSYEQYF. The CDR3 region has the DNA TGTGCCAGCAGCTACGGGAAACGGGACAGGGGATCCTACGAGCAGTACTTC.

The V and J genes are TRBV6-1 and TRBJ1-2; TRBD1 aligns across 8 bases. V lost 8 bases to trimming and J lost 8 bases; unmatched junction nucleotides: 7. The CDR3 extends over 12 amino acids. Germline V gives CDR1 MNHNS, CDR2 SASEGT. CDR3 DNA sequence: TGTGCCAGCTACTGGACAGGGCAAGGCTACACCTTC. Protein: CASYWTGQGYTF.

The rearrangement uses TRBV29-1 and TRBJ2-1; D remains ambiguous. There are 12 residues in the CDR3. V lost 3 bases, J lost 2 bases, and 5 bases lay in between. The germline gives CDR1 SQVTM, CDR2 ANQGSEA. CDR3 in DNA: TGCAGCGTTGAGGTGGCCTACAATGAGCAGTTCTTC. Residues: CSVEVAYNEQFF.

V and J are TRBV5-1 and TRBJ2-5, with D hard to call. The germline V gene encodes CDR1 SGHRS and CDR2 YFSETQ. V was shortened by 0 bases and J by 2 bases, with 5 bases between the two germline ends. The CDR3 totals 13 residues. CDR3 residues: CASSLDGQETQYF. In DNA form, the CDR3 reads TGCGCCAGCAGCTTGGACGGGCAAGAGACCCAGTACTTC.

The V gene is TRBV15, the J gene TRBJ1-2; D may be TRBD1 (6 bases). This CDR3 region has 15 residues. Germline CDR1 and CDR2: LNHNV and YYDKDF (reference sequence). The V end lost 0 bases, the J end lost 8 bases, and 16 bases lay between the germline ends. The CDR3 spells CATSRDRGEFWGYTF. The CDR3, as DNA: TGTGCCACCAGCAGAGATAGGGGGGAATTCTGGGGCTACACCTTC.

This chain links TRBV5-6 with TRBJ2-7; perhaps TRBD1 as D (6 bases). The CDR3 length is 13 residues. V lost 2 bases to trimming and J lost 3 bases, with 9 bases between them. The V gene's germline CDR1 is SGHDT and CDR2 YYEEEE. DNA for the CDR3: TGTGCCAGCAGCTTAAGGACAGTCTACGAGCAGTACTTC. This translates into CASSLRTVYEQYF.

The chain uses TRBV9 and TRBJ2-3, with 7 nucleotides matching TRBD2. The CDR3 runs 16 residues. Germline assignment: CDR1 SGDLS and CDR2 YYNGEE. Trimming removed 0 bases from V and 0 bases from J; junction bases left unmatched: 4. In DNA form, the CDR3 reads TGTGCCAGCAGCGTAGAAGCGGGACTGAGCACAGATACGCAGTATTTT. Translation gives CASSVEAGLSTDTQYF.

This clone was detected only once. V gene TRBV29-1 combines with J gene TRBJ2-4; 12 nucleotides align to TRBD1. Germline CDR1 reads SQVTM; CDR2 reads ANQGSEA. Trimming took 4 bases from V and 2 from J; bases not matched to a gene: 6. This CDR3 contains 16 residues. CDR3 DNA sequence: TGCAGCGTTGGTGGGACAGGGGGCTTAACCAAAAACATTCAGTACTTC. Translated: CSVGGTGGLTKNIQYF.

The chain is built from TRBV7-2 and TRBJ1-1; D gene unclear. Trimming left V 5 bases short and J 1 base short, with 8 bases between. This CDR3 comprises 13 residues. Germline CDR1 and CDR2: SGHTA and FQGNSA. The CDR3 nucleotides are TGTGCCAGCAGCGTTGCCAGGAACACTGAAGCTTTCTTT. Translated: CASSVARNTEAFF.

The chain couples TRBV9 to TRBJ2-4; TRBD1 might be the D (6 bases). Per germline, CDR1 SGDLS and CDR2 YYNGEE. V was pared by 5 bases and J by 5 bases, with 14 bases between. The CDR3 loop spans 14 amino acids. As DNA, the CDR3 is TGTGCCAGCAGTGCCCGGGCAGGGGAAAACATTCAGTACTTC. Its protein is CASSARAGENIQYF. The whole variable domain, filled in from reference TRBV9 and TRBJ2-4, reads DSGVTQTPKHLITATGQRVTLRCSPRSGDLSVYWYQQSLDQGLQFLIQYYNGEERAKGNILERFSAQQFPDLHSELNLSSLELGDSALYFCASSARAGENIQYFGAGTRLSVL.

The genes are TRBV5-6 and TRBJ2-7; 8 bases match TRBD1. This CDR3 is built from 15 residues. The V gene end was trimmed by 5 bases and the J gene end by 0 bases; junction bases not matched to a gene: 7. CDR1 is SGHDT, CDR2 YYEEEE, per germline. CDR3 residues: CASSFGQGHSYEQYF. The CDR3 DNA follows: TGTGCCAGCAGTTTTGGACAGGGACACTCCTACGAGCAGTACTTC.

This rearrangement joins TRBV14 to TRBJ1-1, with TRBD1 identical over 8 bases. The junction had 9 bases not matched to a gene; V was cut back by 1 base and J by 8 bases. From germline, CDR1 is SGHDN and CDR2 FVKESK. This CDR3 has 15 amino acids. CDR3 sequence (DNA): TGTGCCAGCAGCCAAGGAACGACAGGGGCACGAGAAGCTTTCTTT. Translating gives CASSQGTTGAREAFF.

V usage is TRBV4-2 and J usage is TRBJ2-3; 14 positions match TRBD2. The CDR3 spans 18 residues. Per the germline V gene, CDR1 is LGHNA and CDR2 is YNFKEQ. V lost 4 bases, J lost 2 bases, and 8 bases stayed unmatched. The CDR3 DNA follows: TGTGCCAGCAGCCTGGGGACTAGCGGGAGCCCACCCACAGATACGCAGTATTTT. Its translation is CASSLGTSGSPPTDTQYF.

The CDR3 sequence: CASSQEGYNEQFF. The CDR3 nucleotides read TGTGCCAGCAGCCAAGAGGGGTACAATGAGCAGTTCTTC. V and J are TRBV14 and TRBJ2-1; D is ambiguous. Germline V lookup: CDR1 SGHDN, CDR2 FVKESK. The CDR3 has 13 residues. Trimming removed 0 bases from V and 4 bases from J, with 4 bases in between.

The J gene is TRBJ2-1, the V gene TRBV4-2; the D gene could be TRBD1 or TRBD2 (5 bases each). The V and J ends lost 8 bases and 6 bases respectively, with 17 bases between them. CDR3 size: 14 residues. In germline, CDR1 is LGHNA, CDR2 YNFKEQ. This CDR3 is CASGGLGPTNEQFF. For the CDR3, the DNA is TGTGCCAGCGGGGGTCTTGGGCCCACCAATGAGCAGTTCTTC.

The chain joins TRBV15 to TRBJ1-5; D uncertain. Germline-derived CDR1 and CDR2 are LNHNV and YYDKDF (reference sequence). This CDR3 spans 15 amino acids. Trimming shortened V by 0 bases and J by 1 base, and 7 bases separated the two germline ends. The CDR3 DNA is TGTGCCACCAGCAGAGATCTAGACAGCAATCAGCCCCAGCATTTT. Translating it yields CATSRDLDSNQPQHF.